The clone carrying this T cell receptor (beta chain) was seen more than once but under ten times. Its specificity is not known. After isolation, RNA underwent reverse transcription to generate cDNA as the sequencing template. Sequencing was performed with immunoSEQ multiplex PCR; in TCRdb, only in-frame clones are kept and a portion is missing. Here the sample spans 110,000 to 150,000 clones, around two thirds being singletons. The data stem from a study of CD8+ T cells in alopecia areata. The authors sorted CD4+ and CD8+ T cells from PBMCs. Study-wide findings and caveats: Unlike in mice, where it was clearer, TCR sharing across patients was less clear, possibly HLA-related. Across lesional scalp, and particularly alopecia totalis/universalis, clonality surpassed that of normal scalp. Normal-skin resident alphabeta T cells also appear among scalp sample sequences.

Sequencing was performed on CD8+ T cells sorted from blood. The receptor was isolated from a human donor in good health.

Written as DNA, the CDR3 is TGTGCCAGCAGTTACCTCCGGGAGGCCGGGGAGCTGTTTTTT. Amino acids: CASSYLREAGELFF. The chain employs TRBV6-6 and TRBJ2-2, with TRBD2 matching 7 bases. The CDR3 length is 14 residues. Germline loops: CDR1 MNHNY, CDR2 SVGAGI (reference sequence). V lost 2 bases and J lost 6; bases outside the gene matches: 3.